This TCR beta chain was obtained from a study of T cells in localized non-small cell lung cancer. The repertoire was sequenced with immunoSEQ multiplex PCR; TCRdb's copy has only in-frame clones and lacks some. There are more than 20,000 clones in the sample; around nine tenths occur only once, and 12% to 15% lies in the top ten. The V gene lost 2 bases and the J gene lost 11 bases, with 0 bases spanning the gap. CDR3 length: 8 amino acids. Looked up from germline, CDR1 is SEHNR and CDR2 is FQNEAQ (reference sequence). The receptor was isolated from a female donor at least 60 years old with stage I lung adenocarcinoma. The V and J genes are TRBV7-9 and TRBJ2-5; D remains unclear. The sequenced sample was peripheral blood, obtained before any cancer treatment. DNA for the CDR3: TGTGCCAGCAGCTTACAGTACTTC. Amino acids: CASSLQYF.